A selection of T cell receptor beta chains follows, all from one sample in a study of regulatory T cells in long-lasting Graves disease. A single record per CDR3 protein comes from TCRdb applying MiXCR to the multiplex PCR reads. The table records 400,000 to 600,000 distinct CDR3 sequences, 20% to 25% of them present only once. Sequenced here: peripheral blood mononuclear cells (PBMCs), sampled when the disease was refractory, from a patient treated with antithyroid drugs. The receptors here all came from a female donor with Graves disease. CDR3s include the opening cysteine and the closing phenylalanine or tryptophan. The order of the fields is J gene, clone size, D gene, V gene, CDR3 protein, CDR3 DNA. The D gene is left open where the match is weak. Some rows mark clone size as missing; the rest say once, few, many or name a class of expanded clone.

TRBJ2-7 few TRBD2 TRBV20-1 CSAAWGGGLTGEQYF TGCAGTGCCGCCTGGGGGGGTGGGCTAACGGGCGAGCAGTACTTC
TRBJ2-5 - - TRBV7-9 CASSLGGATQYF TGTGCCAGCAGCTTAGGGGGGGCTACCCAGTACTTC
TRBJ2-5 - - TRBV5-6 CASSLVVRQRTQETQYF TGTGCCAGCAGCTTGGTTGTGAGACAGAGGACCCAAGAGACCCAGTACTTC
TRBJ1-5 - TRBD1 TRBV20-1 CSAPKTRTGGTYLMGPQHF TGCAGTGCTCCAAAGACGAGGACAGGGGGAACCTACCTAATGGGGCCCCAGCATTTT
TRBJ1-5 many - TRBV2 CASSGRGDSYNQPQHF TGTGCCAGCAGTGGCCGGGGTGACAGCTACAATCAGCCCCAGCATTTT
TRBJ2-1 - - TRBV12-3/TRBV12-4 CASSGGLYSSYNEQFF TGTGCCAGCAGTGGGGGACTCTATAGCTCCTACAATGAGCAGTTCTTC
TRBJ1-6 once - TRBV20-1 CSAVGQNYNSPLHF TGCAGTGCCGTTGGACAGAACTATAATTCACCCCTCCACTTT
TRBJ2-7 - - TRBV20-1 CSARPPGGIDYEQYF TGCAGTGCTAGACCCCCAGGAGGGATTGACTACGAGCAGTACTTC
TRBJ2-7 many - TRBV12-3/TRBV12-4 CASSFDEGPDFEQYF TGTGCCAGCAGTTTTGACGAAGGCCCAGATTTCGAGCAGTACTTC
TRBJ1-2 - - TRBV7-9 CASSLGQDPYGYTF TGTGCCAGCAGCTTAGGACAGGACCCCTATGGCTACACCTTC
TRBJ2-5 few - TRBV28 CASSLSQGGEKAEETQYF TGTGCCAGCAGTTTATCTCAGGGGGGGGAGAAAGCGGAAGAGACCCAGTACTTC
TRBJ2-5 - - TRBV4-3 CASSQDSQPGAKETQYF TGCGCCAGCAGCCAAGATTCCCAACCCGGGGCGAAAGAGACCCAGTACTTC
TRBJ2-6 many - TRBV28 CASSPQRTGANVLTF TGTGCCAGCAGCCCCCAAAGGACTGGGGCCAACGTCCTGACTTTC
TRBJ2-7 - - TRBV19 CASSPEFSYEQYF TGTGCCAGTAGTCCGGAGTTCTCCTACGAGCAGTACTTC
TRBJ2-7 - - TRBV3-1 CASSEGRHSYEQYF TGTGCCAGCAGCGAGGGACGGCACTCCTACGAGCAGTACTTC